These 30 T cell receptor beta chains came from one sample sequenced in a study of T cells in Graves' hyperthyroidism and ophthalmopathy. Amplification of TCR beta CDR3 regions was performed using RNA transcripts as template. A first-round RT-PCR of the TCR CDR3 used the HTBI primer set. TCRdb independently ran MiXCR on the multiplex PCR reads; one entry per CDR3 protein. The sample records fewer than 550,000 distinct CDR3 sequences, less than 20% being singletons. Input material: blood. The receptors originated from a woman between 18 and 29 years old with Graves' hyperthyroidism.

This clonotype was detected ten times or more. The chain carries TRBV7-9 and TRBJ2-1, with a weak D call TRBD2 (6 bases). The CDR3 totals 18 residues. Trimming cost V 4 bases and J 9 bases, with 28 bases left between them. Germline CDR1 reads SEHNR; CDR2 reads FQNEAQ (reference sequence). The chain's CDR3 is CASSSPIDGGEERTEQFF. In DNA, the CDR3 is TGTGCCAGCAGCTCCCCCATTGATGGTGGGGAGGAGAGGACTGAGCAGTTCTTC.

Ten or more counts support this clonotype. This chain links TRBV3-1 with TRBJ1-4; D not resolved. This CDR3 spans 13 amino acids. The germline gives CDR1 LGHDT, CDR2 YNNKEL (reference sequence). The ends were cut back, 8 bases at V and 5 bases at J, with 12 bases in the middle. The chain's CDR3 is CASCGRRNEKLFF. The DNA for the CDR3 is TGTGCCAGCTGCGGGAGGCGGAATGAAAAACTGTTTTTT.

This clonotype was observed many times. This chain links TRBV20-1 with TRBJ2-7, with a possible D match to TRBD2 (7 bases). The CDR3 loop spans 13 amino acids. Germline lookup yields CDR1 DFQATT and CDR2 SNEGSKA (reference sequence). Trimming shortened V by 5 bases and J by 4 bases, and 15 bases separated the two germline ends. The DNA of the CDR3 is TGCAGTGCTGTGGGGAGGGGGTCTTACGAGCAGTACTTC. This sequence encodes CSAVGRGSYEQYF.

This clonotype was recorded a few times. V usage is TRBV20-1 and J usage is TRBJ2-7, with D perhaps TRBD1 (7 bases). The CDR3 is 13 amino acids. The ends were cut back, 5 bases at V and 4 bases at J, with 15 bases in the middle. Germline-derived CDR1 and CDR2 are DFQATT and SNEGSKA (reference sequence). The CDR3 region is CSAGRDRSYEQYF. CDR3 bases: TGCAGTGCTGGGCGGGACAGATCATACGAGCAGTACTTC.

At least ten counts were recorded for this clonotype. This chain joins TRBV29-1 and TRBJ2-7, with D maybe TRBD1 (6 bases). The germline gives CDR1 SQVTM, CDR2 ANQGSEA. The germline V and J ends were trimmed by 2 bases and 1 base, with 12 bases remaining between them. The CDR3 runs to 14 residues. CDR3 region: CSVETQGFSYEQYF. The CDR3 DNA sequence: TGCAGCGTTGAAACGCAGGGGTTTTCCTACGAGCAGTACTTC.

The sample holds many counts of this clonotype. The gene calls are TRBV30 and TRBJ2-5; 11 nucleotides agree with TRBD2. Per the germline V gene, CDR1 is GTSNPN and CDR2 is SVGIG (reference sequence). Germline trimming cut 7 bases from V and 9 bases from J; bases unmatched to any gene: 13. The CDR3 totals 14 residues. CDR3 amino acids: CAFRGLAATGAQYF. The CDR3 bases are TGTGCCTTTCGGGGACTAGCGGCGACGGGGGCCCAGTACTTC.

The rearrangement joins TRBV5-4 to TRBJ1-1, with TRBD1 as a possible D gene (5 bases). The germline V gene encodes CDR1 SGHNT and CDR2 YYREEE (reference sequence). The CDR3 consists of 15 residues. V gave up 3 bases and J gave up 0 bases, with 12 bases separating them. DNA of the CDR3: TGTGCCAGCAGCTCGATGACAGAAATGAACACTGAAGCTTTCTTT. Amino acid sequence: CASSSMTEMNTEAFF.

The table lists this clonotype with many counts. J is TRBJ2-3 and V is TRBV29-1; 7 bases are a match to TRBD2. Germline V gene sequence: CDR1 SQVTM, CDR2 ANQGSEA. V dropped 7 bases and J dropped 2; count of bases not matched to a gene: 12. The CDR3 runs 15 residues. CDR3 protein: CSALLATTTTDTQYF. CDR3 nucleotide sequence: TGCAGCGCCCTACTAGCGACAACTACCACAGATACGCAGTATTTT.

This clonotype was counted at least ten times. The V call is TRBV12-3 or TRBV12-4, the J call TRBJ1-2; maybe TRBD1 (6 bases). CDR3 length: 15 residues. Trimming removed 7 bases at V and 4 bases at J, with 19 bases between. As DNA, the CDR3 is TGTGCCAGCACCATCAGCGGGGGCGCAAGCTATGGCTACACCTTC. It is translated as CASTISGGASYGYTF.

This clonotype was counted many times. V and J are TRBV12-3 or TRBV12-4 and TRBJ2-5; either TRBD1 or TRBD2 may fit D (6 bases each). The CDR3 spans 14 residues. Trimming cost V 2 bases and J 5 bases, with 12 bases left between them. CDR3 region: CASSLTGAGETQYF. CDR3 sequence (DNA): TGTGCCAGCAGTTTAACGGGGGCGGGGGAGACCCAGTACTTC.

This clonotype was seen only a few times. The chain has TRBV19 and TRBJ1-5; D may be TRBD1 (5 bases). The CDR3 contains 16 residues. V lost 2 bases, J lost 2 bases, and 13 bases lay in between. Germline V CDR1 and CDR2: LNHDA, SQIVND (reference sequence). The CDR3 nucleotides read TGTGCCAGTAGTATAAAGGGGTCTTGGGGCAATCAGCCCCAGCATTTT. Its translation: CASSIKGSWGNQPQHF.

Many counts were recorded for this clonotype. Here the CDR3 reads CASTRAGKFTEAFF. CDR3 sequence (DNA): TGTGCCAGCACCCGGGCGGGGAAGTTCACTGAAGCTTTCTTT. V gene TRBV28 combines with J gene TRBJ1-1; no clear D gene. Looked up from germline, CDR1 is MDHEN and CDR2 is SYDVKM. CDR3 size: 14 residues. V dropped 7 bases and J dropped 4 bases, with 16 bases sitting between them.

Regarding this clonotype: A read error may explain this, as a much larger clone is one base away. The rearrangement links TRBV20-1 to TRBJ1-5, with D unclear. CDR1 and CDR2 (germline): DFQATT, SNEGSKA (reference sequence). With 5 bases removed from V and 3 bases from J, the gap between germline ends came to 11 bases. There are 13 residues in the CDR3. The CDR3 region is CSARGRDNQPQHF. DNA for the CDR3: TGCAGTGCTCGCGGGAGGGACAATCAGCCCCAGCATTTT.

This clonotype was seen a handful of times. The chain has TRBV28 and TRBJ1-6; possible D gene TRBD1, 5 bases. V lost 10 bases, J lost 3 bases, and 16 bases lay in between. The CDR3 length is 15 residues. CDR1 and CDR2 from the germline V gene are MDHEN and SYDVKM. The chain's CDR3 is CAIKGGALYNSPLHF. DNA of the CDR3: TGTGCCATTAAGGGAGGGGCCCTCTATAATTCACCCCTCCACTTT.

The sample holds many counts of this clonotype. The chain has TRBV20-1 and TRBJ2-2, with 14 nucleotides matching TRBD2. Germline V lookup: CDR1 DFQATT, CDR2 SNEGSKA (reference sequence). Trimming took 3 bases from V and 0 from J; bases not matched to a gene: 6. The length of the CDR3 is 18 residues. CDR3 coding DNA: TGCAGTGCTAGGGAGGGACTAGCGGGAGTTGCGAACACCGGGGAGCTGTTTTTT. Residues: CSAREGLAGVANTGELFF.

For this clonotype: This may stem from a read error, because a much larger clone lies one nucleotide away. The J gene is TRBJ1-4, the V gene TRBV27; D possibly corresponds to TRBD1 (6 bases). The CDR3 consists of 15 residues. Germline loops: CDR1 MNHEY, CDR2 SMNVEV (reference sequence). The CDR3 loop reads CASSLLPGANEKLSF. In nucleotides, the CDR3 is TGTGCCAGCAGTTTATTGCCGGGGGCTAATGAAAAACTGTCTTTT.

This clonotype has a handful of counts. This chain links TRBV9 with TRBJ1-1, with D tentatively TRBD1 (6 bases). Germline V gene sequence: CDR1 SGDLS, CDR2 YYNGEE. This CDR3 spans 15 amino acids. The V gene lost 3 bases and the J gene lost 0 bases, with 12 bases spanning the gap. The CDR3 DNA sequence: TGTGCCAGCAGCGCCTGGGGGCAGATGAACACTGAAGCTTTCTTT. It codes for CASSAWGQMNTEAFF.

This clonotype was found many times. V gene TRBV3-1 combines with J gene TRBJ1-4; unclear D gene. The V end lost 6 bases, the J end lost 2 bases, and 10 bases lay between the germline ends. Per the germline V gene, CDR1 is LGHDT and CDR2 is YNNKEL (reference sequence). CDR3 length: 14 amino acids. The CDR3 sequence: CASSDIGTNEKLFF. CDR3 sequence (DNA): TGTGCCAGCAGTGATATTGGTACTAATGAAAAACTGTTTTTT.

This clonotype has only a few counts. The chain has TRBV28 and TRBJ1-2, with unresolved D. Trimming left V 6 bases short and J 1 base short, with 9 bases between. Germline values: CDR1 MDHEN, CDR2 SYDVKM. CDR3 length: 13 amino acids. As DNA, the CDR3 is TGTGCCAGCAGCTACAGACTTAACTATGGCTACACCTTC. Its translation: CASSYRLNYGYTF.

Here the CDR3 DNA reads TGTGCCAGTAGTGCAACGATAAGGGAGGCTGAGCAGTTCTTC. Translation: CASSATIREAEQFF. The rearrangement joins TRBV19 to TRBJ2-1; tentative D call: TRBD2 (6 bases). Trimming pared 5 bases from V and 9 bases from J, leaving 17 bases between. Germline assignment: CDR1 LNHDA and CDR2 SQIVND (reference sequence). This CDR3 comprises 14 residues. Variable domain in full (rest from reference TRBV19 and TRBJ2-1): DGGITQSPKYLFRKEGQNVTLSCEQNLNHDAMYWYRQDPGQGLRLIYYSQIVNDFQKGDIAEGYSVSREKKESFPLTVTSAQKNPTAFYLCASSATIREAEQFFGPGTRLTVL.

This clonotype was detected a few times. DNA of the CDR3: TGTGCCAGCAGTGACTCGGCTAGCGGGGGAGCCAATGAGCAGTTCTTC. Encoded protein: CASSDSASGGANEQFF. The chain uses TRBV6-4 and TRBJ2-1, with 10 bases identical to TRBD2. CDR3 size: 16 residues. Germline V lookup: CDR1 MRHNA, CDR2 SNTAGT. The J segment lost 6 bases and the V segment lost 0 bases, leaving 5 bases of the junction unmatched.

This clonotype was found a few times. The chain recombines TRBV19 with TRBJ1-5; D uncertain. CDR1 and CDR2 (germline): LNHDA, SQIVND (reference sequence). Trimming shortened V by 5 bases and J by 6 bases, and 14 bases separated the two germline ends. The CDR3 consists of 14 residues. CDR3 region: CASSVESRPQPQHF. In nucleotides, the CDR3 is TGTGCCAGTAGTGTGGAGTCGCGGCCTCAGCCCCAGCATTTT.

Worth noting for this clonotype: A much larger clone lies one base from this, so it may be a read error. The V gene is TRBV14, the J gene TRBJ2-1; possible D gene TRBD2, 5 bases. The V and J ends lost 0 bases and 11 bases respectively, with 32 bases between them. The CDR3 has 20 residues. Germline V lookup: CDR1 SGHDN, CDR2 FVKESK. The CDR3 loop is CASSQEEKRQSLTKEQQQFF. The DNA of the CDR3 is TGTGCCAGCAGCCAAGAAGAAAAGCGGCAGTCCCTCACGAAAGAGCAACAGCAGTTCTTC.

This clonotype was seen more than once but under ten times. The gene calls are TRBV6-5 and TRBJ1-4; TRBD1 might be the D (6 bases). V was pared by 4 bases and J by 0 bases, with 9 bases between. This CDR3 has 15 residues. The V gene's germline CDR1 is MNHEY and CDR2 SVGAGI. This chain's CDR3 is CASSSGDTTNEKLFF. CDR3 nucleotides: TGTGCCAGCAGTTCTGGGGACACAACTAATGAAAAACTGTTTTTT.

This clonotype occurred many times. This chain links TRBV6-5 with TRBJ1-2; D unclear. The germline CDR1 and CDR2 sequences are MNHEY and SVGAGI. Trimming cost V 0 bases and J 0 bases, with 8 bases left between them. The CDR3 totals 15 residues. The CDR3 sequence: CASSYSSGANYGYTF. CDR3 bases: TGTGCCAGCAGTTACTCGTCAGGTGCTAACTATGGCTACACCTTC.

The chain is built from TRBV6-1 and TRBJ2-4; D is ambiguous. Between the trimmed V and J ends, which lost 6 bases and 0 bases, there was a span of 12 bases. Germline V lookup: CDR1 MNHNS, CDR2 SASEGT. The CDR3 extends over 15 amino acids. CDR3 in DNA: TGTGCCAGCAGCCAACTGTTCCTAGCCAAAAACATTCAGTACTTC. Amino acid sequence: CASSQLFLAKNIQYF.

In this sample, this clonotype turned up a few times. V usage is TRBV10-3 and J usage is TRBJ1-1, with 7 positions matching TRBD1. CDR1 and CDR2 from the germline V gene are ENHRY and SYGVKD. V was pared by 0 bases and J by 0 bases, with 10 bases of the junction left unmatched. The CDR3 is 18 amino acids. CDR3 in amino acids: CAISESKGALFMNTEAFF. As DNA, the CDR3 is TGTGCCATCAGTGAGTCGAAGGGGGCCCTATTTATGAACACTGAAGCTTTCTTT.

In its sample, this clonotype was seen many times. V usage is TRBV6-1 and J usage is TRBJ2-5, with TRBD2 matching 7 bases. Trimming took 6 bases from V and 5 from J; bases not matched to a gene: 18. CDR1 and CDR2 (germline): MNHNS, SASEGT. The CDR3 runs to 17 residues. The CDR3 DNA sequence: TGTGCCAGCAGCCACCCCCCGGTGGCGGGAGTTGTTGAGACCCAGTACTTC. It yields the protein CASSHPPVAGVVETQYF.

The J gene is TRBJ2-2, the V gene TRBV20-1, with a weak D call TRBD1 (5 bases). Deletions cut 0 bases from V and 4 bases from J, with 9 bases between. This CDR3 spans 14 amino acids. Germline V gene sequence: CDR1 DFQATT, CDR2 SNEGSKA (reference sequence). CDR3 loop: CSARDQGPTGELFF. The DNA of the CDR3 is TGCAGTGCTAGAGATCAGGGCCCCACCGGGGAGCTGTTTTTT.

The rearrangement joins TRBV20-1 to TRBJ2-1; TRBD2 agrees at 13 bases. The germline V gene encodes CDR1 DFQATT and CDR2 SNEGSKA (reference sequence). The CDR3 runs to 14 residues. The J segment lost 6 bases and the V segment lost 6 bases, leaving 5 bases of the junction unmatched. The CDR3 DNA follows: TGCAGTGCATTACTAGCGGGGGGGCGCAATGAGCAGTTCTTC. Residues: CSALLAGGRNEQFF.